A single sample gave rise to the 31 T cell receptor beta chains below, sequenced in a study of blood T cell repertoires in COVID-19. Sequencing was performed with immunoSEQ multiplex PCR; in TCRdb, only in-frame clones are kept and a portion is missing. The table has around 180,000 clones, approximately 80% seen once. What was sequenced was PBMCs or T cells enriched from blood (not recorded which). These receptor sequences come from a man between 45 and 60 years old who had recovered from COVID-19.

The chain recombines TRBV19 with TRBJ1-2, with 7 bases lining up with TRBD1. The CDR3 is made up of 16 amino acids. Germline CDR1 LNHDA, CDR2 SQIVND (reference sequence). V was pared by 0 bases and J by 3 bases, with 7 bases of the junction left unmatched. CDR3: CASSIDATGIYYGYTF. In DNA, the CDR3 is TGTGCCAGTAGTATAGATGCGACAGGGATCTACTATGGCTACACCTTC.

This clone was recorded only once. This chain uses TRBV12-5 with TRBJ1-4; D might be TRBD1 (5 bases). V was clipped by 4 bases and J by 2 bases, with 8 bases between them. The germline V gene encodes CDR1 LGHNT and CDR2 FRNRAP. CDR3 size: 14 residues. The CDR3 here is CASGSPGTNEKLFF. The CDR3 DNA follows: TGTGCTAGTGGTTCGCCAGGGACTAATGAAAAACTGTTTTTT.

V and J are TRBV2 and TRBJ1-1; 7 nucleotides match TRBD1. CDR1 and CDR2 (germline): SNHLY, FYNNEI. CDR3 length equals 13 residues. With 10 bases clipped from V and 3 bases from J, the junction kept 8 bases outside the gene matches. In nucleotides, the CDR3 is TGTGCCATAAGGGGGCGGGACGACACTGAAGCTTTCTTT. This codes for CAIRGRDDTEAFF.

The rearrangement uses TRBV24-1 and TRBJ1-2; D not certain. The CDR3 is 14 residues long. The V end lost 1 base, the J end lost 2 bases, and 7 bases lay between the germline ends. Germline V CDR1 and CDR2: KGHDR, SFDVKD. In nucleotides, the CDR3 is TGTGCCACCAGTGATTTAGAGGGCAACTATGGCTACACCTTC. Protein sequence: CATSDLEGNYGYTF.

For this clone: At one of its ends the junction is not consistent with the germline gene, which may arise from a read error. This chain connects TRBV19 to TRBJ2-5; 7 bases line up with TRBD1. Germline assignment: CDR1 LNHDA and CDR2 SQIVND (reference sequence). The CDR3 is 16 amino acids. CDR3 protein: CASSKPRQGGTGPLHF. The CDR3 nucleotides read TGTGCCAGTAGTAAGCCCCGACAGGGTGGCACGGGACCGCTACACTTC.

V usage is TRBV28 and J usage is TRBJ2-1, with 8 bases lining up with TRBD2. The CDR3 extends over 17 amino acids. The J segment lost 0 bases and the V segment lost 1 base, leaving 5 bases of the junction unmatched. Germline V gives CDR1 MDHEN, CDR2 SYDVKM. Here the CDR3 reads CASSLFSGGRSYNEQFF. The DNA for the CDR3 is TGTGCCAGCAGTTTATTCAGCGGGGGTCGCTCCTACAATGAGCAGTTCTTC.

The chain combines TRBV11-2 with TRBJ2-3; no firm D call. V dropped 3 bases and J dropped 4 bases, with 8 bases sitting between them. CDR1 and CDR2 (germline): SGHAT, FQNNGV. This CDR3 is built from 13 residues. The CDR3 reads CASSFYQADTQYF. The CDR3 region has the DNA TGTGCCAGCAGCTTTTACCAGGCAGATACGCAGTATTTT.

The chain couples TRBV5-1 to TRBJ2-3; 7 bases are a match to TRBD2. CDR1 SGHRS and CDR2 YFSETQ come from the germline V gene. The ends lost 6 bases at V and 4 bases at J; junction bases unmatched: 8. The CDR3 is 14 residues long. The CDR3 DNA reads TGCGCCAGCACCAGGGAGGGCCCCCCAGATACGCAGTATTTT. This translates into CASTREGPPDTQYF.

The chain couples TRBV19 to TRBJ1-1, with no clear D. The length of the CDR3 is 12 residues. Trimming shortened V by 8 bases and J by 6 bases, and 13 bases separated the two germline ends. CDR1 and CDR2 from the germline V gene are LNHDA and SQIVND (reference sequence). The CDR3 bases are TGTGCCAGTTACGGTTCGGGTCCTGAAGCTTTCTTT. Protein sequence: CASYGSGPEAFF. Looking up the rest from reference TRBV19 and TRBJ1-1 gives the full variable domain: DGGITQSPKYLFRKEGQNVTLSCEQNLNHDAMYWYRQDPGQGLRLIYYSQIVNDFQKGDIAEGYSVSREKKESFPLTVTSAQKNPTAFYLCASYGSGPEAFFGQGTRLTVV.

The rearrangement uses TRBV11-2 and TRBJ1-1; TRBD1 matches at 7 bases. The ends lost 5 bases at V and 0 bases at J; junction bases unmatched: 12. The CDR3 has 17 amino acids. Germline values: CDR1 SGHAT, CDR2 FQNNGV. CDR3 sequence (DNA): TGTGCCAGCAGCCTCAGGGCACAGGGGACACTGAACACTGAAGCTTTCTTT. This encodes CASSLRAQGTLNTEAFF.

CDR3 sequence: CASSRAVGSNTGELFF. CDR3 coding DNA: TGTGCCAGCAGCCGTGCGGTCGGTTCGAACACCGGGGAGCTGTTTTTT. This chain joins TRBV5-6 and TRBJ2-2; D gene uncertain. CDR1 is SGHDT and CDR2 is YYEEEE in the germline V gene. V was shortened by 4 bases and J by 0 bases, with 13 bases between the two germline ends. CDR3 length equals 16 residues.

The chain is built from TRBV12-5 and TRBJ1-2; weak D call: TRBD1 (6 bases). This CDR3 is built from 15 residues. From germline, CDR1 is LGHNT and CDR2 FRNRAP. V lost 3 bases and J lost 8, with 19 bases in between. The CDR3 region is CASGFFSGGGDGYTF. CDR3 DNA sequence: TGTGCTAGTGGTTTTTTCTCTGGGGGGGGCGACGGCTACACCTTC.

This chain connects TRBV9 to TRBJ2-3, with 8 bases identical to TRBD2. CDR3 length equals 15 residues. Germline assignment: CDR1 SGDLS and CDR2 YYNGEE. With V trimmed by 2 bases and J by 2 bases, 4 bases remained unmatched. The CDR3 sequence is CASSVGGAVTDTQYF. DNA for the CDR3: TGTGCCAGCAGCGTCGGGGGGGCCGTCACAGATACGCAGTATTTT.

The chain is built from TRBV7-9 and TRBJ2-3, with a weak D call TRBD2 (7 bases). Per germline, CDR1 SEHNR and CDR2 FQNEAQ (reference sequence). The CDR3 is made up of 16 amino acids. Trimming removed 5 bases at V and 1 base at J, with 16 bases between. The CDR3, as DNA: TGTGCCAGCAGCCCGTTAGGGGGGGGGCGCACAGATACGCAGTATTTT. It translates to CASSPLGGGRTDTQYF.

This chain connects TRBV27 to TRBJ1-2; TRBD1 is a possible D gene (6 bases). Germline CDR1 is MNHEY and CDR2 is SMNVEV (reference sequence). Trimming pared 5 bases from V and 7 bases from J, leaving 17 bases between. The CDR3 is made up of 14 amino acids. CDR3 loop: CASSHPEGGVGYTF. The CDR3 DNA reads as TGTGCCAGCAGTCACCCGGAAGGGGGAGTTGGCTACACCTTC.

The V and J genes are TRBV4-1 and TRBJ2-1, with 7 positions matching TRBD1. Germline CDR1 reads MGHRA; CDR2 reads YSYEKL. The CDR3 spans 13 residues. The J segment lost 10 bases and the V segment lost 4 bases, leaving 7 bases of the junction unmatched. This CDR3 reads CASSLTTGPEQFF. The CDR3, as DNA: TGCGCCAGCAGCCTAACGACAGGGCCGGAGCAGTTCTTC.

This chain connects TRBV7-9 to TRBJ1-1, with D uncertain. Looked up from germline, CDR1 is SEHNR and CDR2 is FQNEAQ (reference sequence). Trimming pared 1 base from V and 7 bases from J, leaving 4 bases between. This CDR3 region has 11 residues. The chain's CDR3 is CASSLDFEAFF. The CDR3 nucleotides read TGTGCCAGCAGCTTAGACTTTGAAGCTTTCTTT.

V usage is TRBV6-1 and J usage is TRBJ1-2, with a tentative D call TRBD1 (6 bases). Per the germline V gene, CDR1 is MNHNS and CDR2 is SASEGT. Trimming removed 6 bases from V and 8 bases from J, with 22 bases in between. The CDR3 consists of 15 residues. CDR3 DNA sequence: TGTGCCAGCAGCAAACGACCTACAGGGTCTGGCGGCTACACCTTC. It encodes CASSKRPTGSGGYTF.

Turning to this clone: Because the CDR3's place on the DNA is in doubt, the DNA is left out and the CDR3 is given as listed by TCRdb. The chain carries TRBV11-1 and TRBJ1-2; TRBD1, the table's D call, lacks a check against the DNA. Including both end residues, the CDR3 is 13 amino acids long. Germline loops: CDR1 SGHAT, CDR2 FQDESV (reference sequence). CDR3 protein: CASSVGHGIENTF.

The chain employs TRBV28 and TRBJ1-2; no clear D gene. CDR3 length: 10 residues. V lost 3 bases and J lost 6, with 2 bases in between. The germline V gene encodes CDR1 MDHEN and CDR2 SYDVKM. The CDR3 region has the DNA TGTGCCAGCAGTTTTAATGGCTACACCTTC. Translated: CASSFNGYTF.

The chain combines TRBV12-3 or TRBV12-4 with TRBJ1-2; possible D gene TRBD1, 5 bases. This CDR3 is built from 13 residues. The V end lost 3 bases, the J end lost 8 bases, and 13 bases lay between the germline ends. CDR3 protein: CASSLGQPGGYTF. For the CDR3, the DNA is TGTGCCAGCAGTTTGGGGCAGCCGGGCGGCTACACCTTC.

This clone was recorded once. This rearrangement joins TRBV9 to TRBJ2-2; 7 nucleotides agree with TRBD1. The V segment lost 7 bases and the J segment 6 bases; nucleotides outside the gene matches: 6. The CDR3 sequence is 13 residues long. Germline V CDR1 and CDR2: SGDLS, YYNGEE. This CDR3 reads CASRQGIAGELFF. The CDR3 DNA sequence: TGTGCCAGCCGACAGGGCATTGCCGGGGAGCTGTTTTTT.

The chain combines TRBV5-1 with TRBJ1-1; 10 nucleotides match TRBD1. J was trimmed by 0 bases and V by 4 bases; bases with no gene match: 3. Germline CDR1 is SGHRS and CDR2 is YFSETQ. The CDR3 totals 15 residues. The CDR3 bases are TGCGCCAGCAGCACGGGACAGGGGATGAACACTGAAGCTTTCTTT. Translating gives CASSTGQGMNTEAFF.

As to this clone: The same CDR3 arises from other DNA sequences in this sample as well. This rearrangement joins TRBV7-9 to TRBJ1-1; unclear D gene. Trimming shortened V by 3 bases and J by 1 base, and 6 bases separated the two germline ends. The germline gives CDR1 SEHNR, CDR2 FQNEAQ (reference sequence). The length of the CDR3 is 13 residues. In DNA form, the CDR3 reads TGTGCCAGCAGCTTCTCGGGGAACACTGAAGCTTTCTTT. It encodes CASSFSGNTEAFF.

This clone was picked up one time. The rearrangement links TRBV30 to TRBJ2-3, with D possibly matching TRBD1 (6 bases). Germline lookup yields CDR1 GTSNPN and CDR2 SVGIG (reference sequence). The CDR3 is made up of 15 amino acids. Trimming pared 3 bases from V and 1 base from J, leaving 14 bases between. The DNA of the CDR3 is TGTGCCTGGAGGTGGGGGCTGATTGGCACAGATACGCAGTATTTT. It encodes CAWRWGLIGTDTQYF.

This clone was counted once. The chain combines TRBV9 with TRBJ1-1; TRBD1 aligns across 9 bases. Trimming removed 0 bases from V and 0 bases from J; junction bases left unmatched: 6. Per the germline V gene, CDR1 is SGDLS and CDR2 is YYNGEE. The CDR3 runs to 17 residues. The CDR3: CASSVERGTGLNTEAFF. The CDR3 region has the DNA TGTGCCAGCAGCGTAGAGAGAGGGACAGGGTTGAACACTGAAGCTTTCTTT.

The rearrangement links TRBV6-5 to TRBJ2-7; the match to TRBD2 covers 11 bases. This CDR3 has 15 residues. V trimming: 4 bases; J trimming: 6 bases; junction bases outside the gene matches: 8. Germline CDR1 reads MNHEY; CDR2 reads SVGAGI. CDR3 sequence (DNA): TGTGCCAGCAGTTCCTTTACTAGCGGGGGACTCGAGCAGTACTTC. Amino acids: CASSSFTSGGLEQYF.

This clone was seen just once. Other DNA sequences in the sample encode the same CDR3. The J gene is TRBJ2-7, the V gene TRBV6-5; unclear D gene. Looked up from germline, CDR1 is MNHEY and CDR2 is SVGAGI. V dropped 0 bases and J dropped 2 bases, with 8 bases sitting between them. The CDR3 is 14 residues long. The CDR3 sequence is CASSYSRGPYEQYF. CDR3 sequence (DNA): TGTGCCAGCAGTTACTCGCGTGGGCCCTACGAGCAGTACTTC.

V is TRBV13 and J is TRBJ2-1; TRBD2 might be the D (6 bases). The V end was cut by 8 bases, the J end by 8 bases, with 7 bases between. CDR3 size: 10 residues. Germline CDR1 PRHDT, CDR2 FYEKMQ (reference sequence). For the CDR3, the DNA is TGTGCCAGCGGGGGGTATGAGCAGTTCTTC. This codes for CASGGYEQFF. Together with reference TRBV13 and TRBJ2-1, the CDR3 gives the full variable domain: AAGVIQSPRHLIKEKRETATLKCYPIPRHDTVYWYQQGPGQDPQFLISFYEKMQSDKGSIPDRFSAQQFSDYHSELNMSSLELGDSALYFCASGGYEQFFGPGTRLTVL.

The rearrangement links TRBV29-1 to TRBJ1-2; 8 positions match TRBD1. Germline V lookup: CDR1 SQVTM, CDR2 ANQGSEA. This CDR3 spans 13 amino acids. V gave up 1 base and J gave up 12 bases; unmatched junction bases: 10. CDR3 coding DNA: TGCAGCGTTGAAGTCTTACTGACAGGGGCCAACACCTTC. Amino acid sequence: CSVEVLLTGANTF. The whole variable domain, remainder taken from reference TRBV29-1 and TRBJ1-2, is SAVISQKPSRDICQRGTSLTIQCQVDSQVTMMFWYRQQPGQSLTLIATANQGSEATYESGFVIDKFPISRPNLTFSTLTVSNMSPEDSSIYLCSVEVLLTGANTFGSGTRLTVV.

The rearrangement uses TRBV6-5 and TRBJ2-4, with D maybe TRBD1 (5 bases). The CDR3 has 12 residues. Germline V gene data show CDR1 as MNHEY and CDR2 as SVGAGI. V was pared by 7 bases and J by 7 bases, with 11 bases between. The CDR3 DNA is TGTGCCAGCACTTCAAGGGGTAACATTCAGTACTTC. This gives the protein CASTSRGNIQYF.